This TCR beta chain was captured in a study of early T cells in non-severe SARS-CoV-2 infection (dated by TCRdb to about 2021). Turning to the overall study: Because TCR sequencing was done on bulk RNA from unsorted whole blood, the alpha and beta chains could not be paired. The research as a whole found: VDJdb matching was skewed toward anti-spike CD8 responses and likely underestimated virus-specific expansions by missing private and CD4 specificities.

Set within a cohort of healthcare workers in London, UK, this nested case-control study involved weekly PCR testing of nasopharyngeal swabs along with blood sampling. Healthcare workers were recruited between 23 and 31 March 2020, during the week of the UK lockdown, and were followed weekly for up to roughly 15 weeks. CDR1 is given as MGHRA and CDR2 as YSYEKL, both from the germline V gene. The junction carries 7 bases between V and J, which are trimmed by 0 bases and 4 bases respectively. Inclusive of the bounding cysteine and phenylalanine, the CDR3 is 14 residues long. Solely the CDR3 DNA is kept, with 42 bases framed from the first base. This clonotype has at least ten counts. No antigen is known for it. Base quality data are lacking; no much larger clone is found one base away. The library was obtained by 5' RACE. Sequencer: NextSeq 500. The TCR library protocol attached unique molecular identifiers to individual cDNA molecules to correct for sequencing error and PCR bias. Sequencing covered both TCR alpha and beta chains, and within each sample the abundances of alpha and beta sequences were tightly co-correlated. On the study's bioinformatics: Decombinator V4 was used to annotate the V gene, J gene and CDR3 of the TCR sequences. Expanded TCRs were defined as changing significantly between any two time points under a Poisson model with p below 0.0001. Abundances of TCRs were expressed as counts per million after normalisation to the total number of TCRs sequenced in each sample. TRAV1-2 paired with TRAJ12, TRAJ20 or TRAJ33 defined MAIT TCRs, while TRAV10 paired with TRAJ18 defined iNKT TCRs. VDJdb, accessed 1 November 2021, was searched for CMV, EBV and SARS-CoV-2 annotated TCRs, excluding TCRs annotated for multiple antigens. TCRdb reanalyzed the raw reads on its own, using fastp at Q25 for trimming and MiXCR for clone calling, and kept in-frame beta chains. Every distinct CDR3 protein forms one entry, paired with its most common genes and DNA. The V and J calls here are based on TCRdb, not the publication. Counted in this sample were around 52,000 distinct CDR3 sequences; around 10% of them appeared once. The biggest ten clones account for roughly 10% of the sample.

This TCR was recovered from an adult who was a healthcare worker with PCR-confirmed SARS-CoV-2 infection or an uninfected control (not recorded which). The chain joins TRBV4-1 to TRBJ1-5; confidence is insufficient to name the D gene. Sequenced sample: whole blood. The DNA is TGCGCCAGCAGCCAAGACCTCCCGAATCAGCCCCAGCATTTT. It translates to CASSQDLPNQPQHF.